This T cell receptor (beta chain) was recovered during a study of beta chain features in type 1 diabetes. About the study: Healthy donors resembled patients in age, gender and cell yields.

Overall study results and limits: Reduced insertions and increased deletions marked VDJ junctions in type 1 diabetes patients. Naive, central memory and Treg TCRB repertoires seemed to resemble each other more closely in patients than they did in healthy donors. For patients and controls alike, PCR might favor shorter templates to the same degree.

Every isolated RNA sample was fully reverse transcribed, so sequencing captured expressed TCRB transcripts. Assay used: immunoSEQ multiplex PCR; TCRdb lists only in-frame clones, some missing. The table lists about 140,000 clones, 9.7% of them singletons. The CDR3 sequence is 15 residues long. The germline V gene has CDR1 SNHLY and CDR2 FYNNEI. The V and J ends lost 4 bases and 0 bases respectively, with 11 bases between them. For this clone: Its antigen is undetermined.

The chain carries TRBV2 and TRBJ2-3; no firm D call. This clonotype originated in a woman aged 40-49 years in good health. The sequenced sample consisted of central memory CD4+ T cells from blood. The CDR3 spells CASSVDSSSTDTQYF. The CDR3 region has the DNA TGTGCCAGCAGTGTCGATAGCTCTAGCACAGATACGCAGTATTTT.